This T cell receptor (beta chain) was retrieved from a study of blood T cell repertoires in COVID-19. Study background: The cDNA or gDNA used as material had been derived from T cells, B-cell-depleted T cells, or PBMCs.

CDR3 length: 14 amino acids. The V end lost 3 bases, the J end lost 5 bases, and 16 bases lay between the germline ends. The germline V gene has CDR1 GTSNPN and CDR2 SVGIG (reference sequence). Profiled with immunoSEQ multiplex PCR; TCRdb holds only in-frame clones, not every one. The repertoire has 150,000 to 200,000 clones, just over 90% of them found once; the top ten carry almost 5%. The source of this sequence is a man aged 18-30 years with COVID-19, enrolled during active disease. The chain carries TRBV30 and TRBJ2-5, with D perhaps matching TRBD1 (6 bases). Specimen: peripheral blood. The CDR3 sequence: CAWSPDRRRETQYF. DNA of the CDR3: TGTGCCTGGAGCCCCGACAGGCGGAGGGAGACCCAGTACTTC.